This T cell receptor beta chain appears in the sequencing data of a study of metastatic and nonmetastatic thyroid tumors. Across the study: Malignant and benign thyroid patients had repertoires compared in peripheral blood and tumor or nodule tissue. Overall study findings and caveats: Reported TCR beta diversity, measured in blood and tumor, was significantly higher for malignant thyroid tumors than for benign nodules.

Germline CDR1 reads MNHNS; CDR2 reads SASEGT. The CDR3 totals 13 residues. V lost 3 bases and J 4 bases, leaving 9 bases between the germline ends. Thyroid surgery had not been preceded by any treatment in any patient. Study processing details: In papillary thyroid cancer, a distant-metastasis classifier was built using CDR3 differences across clinicopathological groups. TCRdb re-called the PCR reads through MiXCR. These V and J calls are TCRdb output, not the study's own analysis. The sample holds about 20,000 clones, 15% to 18% seen once. Concerning this clone: The target antigen is unknown.

The clonotype originates from a female donor with papillary thyroid cancer or a benign thyroid nodule (not recorded which). Some clones in this sample may be carry-over from other donors' samples. V is TRBV6-1 and J is TRBJ1-2; D ambiguous. Material for sequencing was blood. The CDR3 bases are TGTGCCAGCAGTGATCTACGGGGCTATGGCTACACCTTC. Translating it yields CASSDLRGYGYTF.